This TCR beta chain was retrieved from a study of cytomegalovirus exposure and HLA in healthy donors. Regarding the study as a whole: Prior analysis indicated that the majority of TCR beta V segments exhibited productivity approximately 87% or approximately 30% of the time. TCR beta chains numbering approximately 150 were designated cytomegalovirus-associated.

CDR3 length: 14 residues. Germline values: CDR1 SGHRS, CDR2 YFSETQ. Trimming pared 5 bases from V and 1 base from J, leaving 9 bases between. The PCR contained 60 Vbeta and 13 Jbeta primers. Authors' data handling: Among the unique TCR beta chains that a later analysis counted, about 84 million in all, roughly 11 million were shared. Sequencing used immunoSEQ multiplex PCR; TCRdb keeps in-frame clones, though not all of them. V, J and clone size are taken as reported in that table, and D and trimming were inferred from the DNA itself. This sample carries under 20,000 clones, roughly four fifths of them seen once, and the ten largest clones take roughly a fifth. Worth noting for this clone: No antigen is known for it.

Material: PBMCs. The chain joins TRBV5-1 to TRBJ2-2; perhaps TRBD2 as D (5 bases). The source is a human donor in good health. This CDR3 is CASRRTENTGELFF. CDR3 nucleotides: TGCGCCAGCAGGCGGACTGAGAACACCGGGGAGCTGTTTTTT.